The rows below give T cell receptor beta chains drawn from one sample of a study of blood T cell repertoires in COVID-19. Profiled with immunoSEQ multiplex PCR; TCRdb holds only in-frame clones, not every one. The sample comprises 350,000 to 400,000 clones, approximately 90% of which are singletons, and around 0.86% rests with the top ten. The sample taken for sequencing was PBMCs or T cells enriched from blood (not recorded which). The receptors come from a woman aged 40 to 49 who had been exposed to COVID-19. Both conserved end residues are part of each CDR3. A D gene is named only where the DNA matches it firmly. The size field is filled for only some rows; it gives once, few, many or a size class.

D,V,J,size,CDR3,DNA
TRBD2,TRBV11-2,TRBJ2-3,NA,CASSLGRGNPIDTQYF,TGTGCCAGCAGCTTAGGGCGGGGGAATCCGATAGATACGCAGTATTTT
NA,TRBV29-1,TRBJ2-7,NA,CSVYFGGEQYF,TGCAGCGTTTACTTCGGGGGCGAGCAGTACTTC
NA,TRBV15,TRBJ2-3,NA,CATSREARNTDTQYF,TGTGCCACCAGCAGAGAAGCCCGTAACACAGATACGCAGTATTTT
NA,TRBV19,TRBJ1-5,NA,CASSISGDLGQPQHF,TGTGCCAGTAGTATATCAGGGGACCTTGGGCAGCCCCAGCATTTT
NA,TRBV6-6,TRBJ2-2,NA,CASSYGQTNTGELFF,TGTGCCAGCAGTTACGGACAGACGAACACCGGGGAGCTGTTTTTT
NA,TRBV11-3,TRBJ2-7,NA,CASSLEAASSYSYEQYF,TGTGCCAGCAGCTTAGAAGCGGCTAGCTCCTACTCCTACGAGCAGTACTTC
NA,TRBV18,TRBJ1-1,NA,CASSPVSGLNTEAFF,TGTGCCAGCTCACCTGTTTCCGGACTTAACACTGAAGCTTTCTTT
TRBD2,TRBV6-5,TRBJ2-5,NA,CASSRGGGETQYF,TGTGCCAGCAGCCGGGGGGGCGGTGAGACCCAGTACTTC
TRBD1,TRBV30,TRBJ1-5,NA,CAWRGSSGGNQPQHF,TGTGCCTGGAGAGGTTCCTCAGGGGGGAATCAGCCCCAGCATTTT
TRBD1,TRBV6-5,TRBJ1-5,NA,CASSRQGTSNQPQHF,TGTGCCAGCAGCCGACAGGGGACAAGCAATCAGCCCCAGCATTTT
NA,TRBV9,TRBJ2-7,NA,CASSRGTHEQYF,TGTGCCAGCAGCCGAGGGACACACGAGCAGTACTTC
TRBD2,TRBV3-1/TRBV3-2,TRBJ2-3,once,CASSQVQRGAGDTQYF,TGTGCCAGCAGCCAAGTTCAGCGGGGGGCGGGAGATACGCAGTATTTT
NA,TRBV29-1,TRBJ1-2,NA,CSVEDRATGYTF,TGCAGCGTTGAAGACAGGGCGACTGGCTACACCTTC
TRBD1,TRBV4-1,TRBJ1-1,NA,CASRIFHGQGMGTEAFF,TGCGCCAGCAGGATATTCCATGGACAGGGGATGGGCACTGAAGCTTTCTTT
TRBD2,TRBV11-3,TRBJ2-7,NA,CASSSGTSIYEQYF,TGTGCCAGCAGCTCCGGGACTAGTATCTACGAGCAGTACTTC
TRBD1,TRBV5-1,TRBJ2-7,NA,CASSSTGVIYEQYF,TGCGCCAGCAGCTCGACAGGGGTAATCTACGAGCAGTACTTC
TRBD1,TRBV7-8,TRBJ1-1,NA,CASSRRQGNTEAFF,TGTGCCAGCAGCCGCAGACAGGGGAACACTGAAGCTTTCTTT
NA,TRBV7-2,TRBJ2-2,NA,CASSPGGRGGTGELFF,TGTGCCAGCAGCCCCGGAGGCAGGGGCGGCACCGGGGAGCTGTTTTTT
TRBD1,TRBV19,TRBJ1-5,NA,CASSRLRTGAGQPQHF,TGTGCCAGTAGTAGATTAAGGACAGGGGCAGGGCAGCCCCAGCATTTT
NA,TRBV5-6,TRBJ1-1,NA,CASSFLSGDNTEAFF,TGTGCCAGCAGCTTCCTCTCAGGGGACAACACTGAAGCTTTCTTT
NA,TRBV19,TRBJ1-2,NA,CASSRTVYGYTF,TGTGCCAGTAGTAGGACAGTATATGGCTACACCTTC